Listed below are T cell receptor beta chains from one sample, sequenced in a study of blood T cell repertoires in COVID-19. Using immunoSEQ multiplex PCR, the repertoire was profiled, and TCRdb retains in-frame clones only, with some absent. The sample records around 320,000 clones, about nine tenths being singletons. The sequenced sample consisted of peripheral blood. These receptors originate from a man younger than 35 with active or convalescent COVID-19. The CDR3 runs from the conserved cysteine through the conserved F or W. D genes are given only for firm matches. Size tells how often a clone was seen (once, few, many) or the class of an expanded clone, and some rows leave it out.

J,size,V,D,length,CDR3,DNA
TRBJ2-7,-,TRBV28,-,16,CASSFSVQAFSYEQYF,TGTGCCAGCAGTTTTTCCGTGCAGGCCTTTTCCTACGAGCAGTACTTC
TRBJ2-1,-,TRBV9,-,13,CASSVGEYNEQFF,TGTGCCAGCAGCGTAGGGGAGTACAATGAGCAGTTCTTC
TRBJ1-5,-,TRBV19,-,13,CASSIVASQPQHF,TGTGCCAGTAGTATTGTGGCATCTCAGCCCCAGCATTTT
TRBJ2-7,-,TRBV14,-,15,CASSPAVGGAYEQYF,TGTGCCAGCAGCCCCGCGGTTGGAGGGGCCTACGAGCAGTACTTC
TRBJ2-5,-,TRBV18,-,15,CASSPRPSEGETQYF,TGTGCCAGCTCACCACGTCCTAGTGAAGGAGAGACCCAGTACTTC
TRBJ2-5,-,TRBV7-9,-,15,CASSFSITTGETQYF,TGTGCCAGCAGCTTCAGTATAACCACGGGGGAGACCCAGTACTTC
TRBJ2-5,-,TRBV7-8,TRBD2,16,CASSLRLGEGSKTQYF,TGTGCCAGCAGCTTACGGTTGGGGGAGGGATCAAAGACCCAGTACTTC
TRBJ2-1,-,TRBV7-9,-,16,CASSLARRGAGNEQFF,TGTGCCAGCAGCTTAGCGCGTCGTGGAGCCGGCAATGAGCAGTTCTTC
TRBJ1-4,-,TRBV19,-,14,CASSRWGENEKLFF,TGTGCCAGTAGCAGGTGGGGCGAAAATGAAAAACTGTTTTTT
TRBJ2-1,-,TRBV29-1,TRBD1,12,CSVEDRGTGQFF,TGCAGCGTTGAAGATCGTGGGACAGGGCAGTTCTTC
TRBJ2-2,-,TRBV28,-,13,CATDSTETGELFF,TGTGCCACAGACAGTACTGAAACCGGGGAGCTGTTTTTT
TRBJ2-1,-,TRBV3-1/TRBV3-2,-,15,CASSQFAYPYNEQFF,TGTGCCAGCAGCCAATTCGCCTACCCATACAATGAGCAGTTCTTC
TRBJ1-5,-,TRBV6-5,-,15,CASSYRIHSNQPQHF,TGTGCCAGCAGTTACAGAATACATAGCAATCAGCCCCAGCATTTT
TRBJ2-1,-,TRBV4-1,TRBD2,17,CASSQGRAGGSYNEQFF,TGCGCCAGCAGCCAAGGTCGGGCGGGGGGATCTTACAATGAGCAGTTCTTC
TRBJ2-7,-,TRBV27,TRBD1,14,CASSPGQGPYEQYF,TGTGCCAGCAGCCCGGGACAGGGTCCCTACGAGCAGTACTTC
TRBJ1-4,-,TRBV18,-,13,CASSPTTNEKLFF,TGTGCCAGCTCCCCCACAACTAATGAAAAACTGTTTTTT
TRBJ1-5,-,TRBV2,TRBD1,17,CASGRGTGAPWDQPQHF,TGTGCCAGCGGTAGAGGGACAGGGGCCCCATGGGATCAGCCCCAGCATTTT
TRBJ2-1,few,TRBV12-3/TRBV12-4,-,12,CASSFYANEQFF,TGTGCCAGCAGTTTTTACGCGAATGAGCAGTTCTTC
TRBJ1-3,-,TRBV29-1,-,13,CSVEYNSGNTIYF,TGCAGCGTGGAATATAACTCTGGAAACACCATATATTTT
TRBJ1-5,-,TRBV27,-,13,CASSLGGDQPQHF,TGTGCCAGCAGTTTGGGCGGGGACCAGCCCCAGCATTTT
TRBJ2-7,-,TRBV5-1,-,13,CASRSDRAYEQYF,TGCGCCAGCAGGTCGGACAGAGCCTACGAGCAGTACTTC
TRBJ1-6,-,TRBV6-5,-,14,CASSYTGTKSPLHF,TGTGCCAGCAGTTACACGGGGACAAAGTCACCCCTCCACTTT
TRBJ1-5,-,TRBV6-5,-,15,CASTYLYFSNQPQHF,TGTGCCAGCACCTATCTTTATTTTAGCAATCAGCCCCAGCATTTT
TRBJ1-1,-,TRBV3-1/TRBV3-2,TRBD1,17,CASSQPRTGMLNTEAFF,TGTGCCAGCAGCCAACCCCGGACAGGGATGTTGAACACTGAAGCTTTCTTT
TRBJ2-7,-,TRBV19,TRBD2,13,CASSVAGDYEQYF,TGTGCCAGTAGTGTAGCGGGGGATTACGAGCAGTACTTC
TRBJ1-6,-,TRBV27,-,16,CASSFAVPVFNSPLHF,TGTGCCAGCAGTTTCGCGGTCCCAGTTTTTAATTCACCCCTCCACTTT
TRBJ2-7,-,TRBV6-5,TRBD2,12,CASRTTSGNQYF,TGTGCCAGCAGGACCACTAGCGGGAACCAGTACTTC
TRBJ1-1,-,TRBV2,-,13,CASPGGMNTEAFF,TGTGCCAGCCCGGGGGGCATGAACACTGAAGCTTTCTTT
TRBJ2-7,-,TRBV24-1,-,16,CATSPGKGVRSYEQYF,TGTGCCACCAGTCCCGGCAAGGGGGTGAGGTCCTACGAGCAGTACTTC
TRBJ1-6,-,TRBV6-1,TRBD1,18,CASSKEDRGRSYNSPLHF,TGTGCCAGCAGTAAAGAGGACAGGGGGCGGTCCTATAATTCACCCCTCCACTTT
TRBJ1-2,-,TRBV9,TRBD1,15,CASSPGQGRVDGYTF,TGTGCCAGCAGCCCGGGACAGGGAAGGGTGGATGGCTACACCTTC
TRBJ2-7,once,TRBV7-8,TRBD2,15,CASSSSLAVSGEQYF,TGTGCCAGCAGCTCGTCCCTAGCGGTTTCAGGCGAGCAGTACTTC
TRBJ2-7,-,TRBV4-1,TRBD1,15,CASSPGQGAAREQYF,TGCGCCAGCAGCCCGGGACAGGGGGCCGCTCGCGAGCAGTACTTC
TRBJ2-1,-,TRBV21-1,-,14,CASSNSLLANEQFF,TGTGCCAGCAGCAACTCCCTCCTAGCGAATGAGCAGTTCTTC
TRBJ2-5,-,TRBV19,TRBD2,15,CASHGVAGGRETQYF,TGTGCCAGTCACGGGGTAGCGGGGGGTCGAGAGACCCAGTACTTC
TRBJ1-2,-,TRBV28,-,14,CASSLSGRAYGYTF,TGTGCCAGCAGTTTATCGGGCAGGGCCTATGGCTACACCTTC
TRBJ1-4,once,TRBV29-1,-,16,CSVEESGRTVGEKLFF,TGCAGCGTTGAAGAATCGGGTAGGACAGTGGGTGAAAAACTGTTTTTT
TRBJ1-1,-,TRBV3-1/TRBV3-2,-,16,CASSQVVPPFGTEAFF,TGTGCCAGCAGCCAAGTTGTGCCTCCGTTCGGCACTGAAGCTTTCTTT
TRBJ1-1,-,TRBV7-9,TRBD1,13,CASSTTGGTEAFF,TGTGCCAGCAGCACAACAGGGGGCACTGAAGCTTTCTTT
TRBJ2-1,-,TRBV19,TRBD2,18,CASSKRRTEGLAGPGQFF,TGTGCCAGTAGTAAACGGCGTACTGAGGGACTAGCGGGACCGGGGCAGTTCTTC
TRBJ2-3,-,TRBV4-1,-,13,CASSPGGADTQYF,TGCGCCAGCAGCCCCGGCGGAGCAGATACGCAGTATTTT
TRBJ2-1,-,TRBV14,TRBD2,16,CASSQDLERGKGEQFF,TGTGCCAGCAGCCAAGATCTGGAGCGGGGGAAGGGTGAGCAGTTCTTC
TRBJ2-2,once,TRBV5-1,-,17,CASSFQAIPTNTGELFF,TGCGCCAGCAGCTTCCAGGCGATTCCCACGAACACCGGGGAGCTGTTTTTT
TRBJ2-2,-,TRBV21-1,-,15,CASSKDEGAAGELFF,TGTGCCAGCAGCAAAGACGAAGGGGCGGCCGGGGAGCTGTTTTTT
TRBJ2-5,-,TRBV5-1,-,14,CASSPVPGQETQYF,TGCGCCAGCAGCCCCGTACCCGGCCAAGAGACCCAGTACTTC
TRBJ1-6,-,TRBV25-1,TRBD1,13,CASRDRGSSPLHF,TGTGCCAGCAGGGACAGGGGATCTTCACCCCTCCACTTT
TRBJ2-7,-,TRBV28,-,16,CASSSLGAGAGYEQYF,TGTGCCAGCAGTTCTCTAGGGGCAGGGGCAGGATACGAGCAGTACTTC
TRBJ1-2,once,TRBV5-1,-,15,CASSLRQGFNYGYTF,TGCGCCAGCAGCCTAAGGCAGGGATTTAACTATGGCTACACCTTC
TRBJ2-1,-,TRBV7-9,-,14,CASSRRTEDNEQFF,TGTGCCAGCAGCCGACGGACAGAAGACAATGAGCAGTTCTTC
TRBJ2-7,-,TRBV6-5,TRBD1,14,CASRKGQGIHEQYF,TGTGCCAGCAGAAAAGGACAGGGGATCCACGAGCAGTACTTC
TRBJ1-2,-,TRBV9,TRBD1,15,CASSQQRRGEYGYTF,TGTGCCAGCAGCCAACAACGCAGGGGGGAGTATGGCTACACCTTC
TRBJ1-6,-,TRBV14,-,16,CASRRTAGSYNSPLHF,TGTGCCAGCAGACGGACAGCAGGCTCCTATAATTCACCCCTCCACTTT
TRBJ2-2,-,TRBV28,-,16,CASSLRLVVAAGELFF,TGTGCCAGCAGTTTAAGACTAGTGGTTGCGGCCGGGGAGCTGTTTTTT
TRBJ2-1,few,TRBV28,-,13,CASMQGNIYEQFF,TGTGCCAGCATGCAGGGGAATATCTATGAGCAGTTCTTC
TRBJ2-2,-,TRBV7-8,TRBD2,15,CASSTKREGDGELFF,TGTGCCAGCAGCACTAAGCGGGAGGGGGACGGGGAGCTGTTTTTT
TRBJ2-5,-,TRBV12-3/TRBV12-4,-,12,CASGQSQETQYF,TGTGCCAGCGGACAGTCCCAAGAGACCCAGTACTTC
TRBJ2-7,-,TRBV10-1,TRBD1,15,CASSYRTGLGYEQYF,TGCGCCAGCAGTTACCGGACAGGGTTAGGCTACGAGCAGTACTTC
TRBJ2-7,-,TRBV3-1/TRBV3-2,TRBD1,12,CASSQHRGEQYF,TGTGCCAGCAGCCAACACAGGGGAGAGCAGTACTTC
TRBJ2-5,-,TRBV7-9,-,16,CASSSGGDLTQETQYF,TGTGCCAGCAGCTCCGGCGGCGACTTGACGCAAGAGACCCAGTACTTC